The 25 T cell receptor beta chains listed next were all sequenced from one sample in a study of cytomegalovirus exposure and HLA in healthy donors (dated by TCRdb to about 2017). Receptors were amplified or captured by the immunoSEQ multiplex PCR assay. A mixture of 60 forward primers for TCR Vbeta segments and 13 reverse primers for TCR Jbeta segments was used in the multiplex PCR. Here the immuneACCESS table is served through TCRdb, limited to in-frame sequences with V and J called. Missing clones are a known gap in these copies; in checked studies unresolved V genes cover under half, and the rest lacks a known reason. The sample's table lists a count of approximately 70,000 clones. 1.7% of the sample is taken by the ten largest. Sequenced input: PBMCs. The source of these receptors is a woman aged 25 to 39 in good health and CMV-seronegative.

This chain connects TRBV9 to TRBJ1-4; 8 bases line up with TRBD1. V trimming: 4 bases; J trimming: 0 bases; junction bases outside the gene matches: 5. CDR3 length: 16 residues. Germline CDR1 is SGDLS and CDR2 is YYNGEE. The CDR3: CASSQGATATNEKLFF. As DNA, the CDR3 is TGTGCCAGCAGCCAGGGGGCCACGGCAACTAATGAAAAACTGTTTTTT.

The chain employs TRBV7-9 and TRBJ1-1; no clear D. Germline V CDR1 and CDR2: SEHNR, FQNEAQ (reference sequence). The germline V and J ends were trimmed by 3 bases and 10 bases, with 12 bases remaining between them. CDR3 length: 12 amino acids. The CDR3: CASSFSLERAFF. CDR3 DNA: TGTGCCAGCAGCTTTTCTCTAGAGCGAGCTTTCTTT.

The rearrangement links TRBV19 to TRBJ2-7, with D possibly TRBD1 on 5 matching bases. This CDR3 comprises 14 residues. Trimming removed 2 bases at V and 2 bases at J, with 10 bases between. CDR1 LNHDA and CDR2 SQIVND come from the germline V gene (reference sequence). The CDR3 sequence is CASSITQGAYEQYF. Here the CDR3 DNA reads TGTGCCAGTAGTATAACTCAGGGTGCCTACGAGCAGTACTTC.

V is TRBV4-1 and J is TRBJ2-1, with 10 bases lining up with TRBD2. The CDR3 has 15 residues. Germline CDR1 MGHRA, CDR2 YSYEKL. Trimming at V came to 2 bases and at J to 7 bases, leaving 5 bases not matched to a gene. DNA for the CDR3: TGCGCCAGCAGCCAACTAGCGGGAGCTAGAAATGAGCAGTTCTTC. Residues: CASSQLAGARNEQFF.

The chain employs TRBV2 and TRBJ1-5; 7 bases align to TRBD1. The CDR3 runs 15 residues. Losses at the gene ends were 4 bases for V and 7 bases for J; bases not matched to a gene: 10. Germline lookup yields CDR1 SNHLY and CDR2 FYNNEI. CDR3 loop: CASSVSRGLEQPQHF. The CDR3 DNA reads as TGTGCCAGCAGTGTGTCCAGGGGGTTGGAACAGCCCCAGCATTTT.

The chain carries TRBV6-5 and TRBJ1-6; D may be TRBD1 (5 bases). The V and J ends lost 5 bases and 8 bases respectively, with 10 bases between them. Germline assignment: CDR1 MNHEY and CDR2 SVGAGI. This CDR3 is 13 amino acids long. The CDR3 protein is CASSHRSYSPLHF. The CDR3 region has the DNA TGTGCCAGCAGTCACAGGAGTTATTCACCCCTCCACTTT.

The V call is TRBV6-6, the J call TRBJ1-1; 8 positions match TRBD1. The CDR3 extends over 13 amino acids. The trim removed 11 bases at V and 4 bases at J, leaving 9 bases unmatched. Per the germline V gene, CDR1 is MNHNY and CDR2 is SVGAGI (reference sequence). The CDR3 DNA sequence: TGTGCCGGACAGGGAGGGGCTGGCACTGAAGCTTTCTTT. Amino acid sequence: CAGQGGAGTEAFF.

This chain joins TRBV7-6 and TRBJ2-6; D may be TRBD1 (6 bases). Trimming took 8 bases from V and 3 from J, leaving 23 bases between them. The CDR3 covers 18 residues. Germline V gene data show CDR1 as SGHVS and CDR2 as FNYEAQ. The CDR3 spells CASGPTTGFPYGANVLTF. The CDR3 coding sequence is TGTGCCAGCGGACCTACGACAGGTTTTCCCTATGGGGCCAACGTCCTGACTTTC.

This chain links TRBV6-1 with TRBJ2-3; D may be TRBD2 (6 bases). The CDR3 is 14 amino acids. Trimming took off 5 bases at V and 6 bases at J, with 15 bases between the two ends. CDR1 MNHNS and CDR2 SASEGT come from the germline V gene. CDR3 residues: CASSPGLASDTQYF. The CDR3 DNA reads as TGTGCCAGCAGTCCGGGACTTGCCTCTGATACGCAGTATTTT.

The chain has TRBV11-2 and TRBJ2-3, with TRBD2 matching over 7 bases. The CDR3 sequence is 17 residues long. CDR1 is SGHAT and CDR2 is FQNNGV in the germline V gene. The ends lost 8 bases at V and 0 bases at J; junction bases unmatched: 14. CDR3 in amino acids: CASRGVGGGSSTDTQYF. DNA of the CDR3: TGTGCCAGCCGAGGGGTTGGGGGGGGGTCTAGCACAGATACGCAGTATTTT.

V and J are TRBV5-1 and TRBJ2-1; 10 bases fit TRBD1. This CDR3 contains 16 residues. With 3 bases clipped from V and 2 bases from J, the junction kept 5 bases outside the gene matches. The germline CDR1 and CDR2 sequences are SGHRS and YFSETQ. Here the CDR3 DNA reads TGCGCCAGCAGCTCCCTCGACAGGGGGCCCTACAATGAGCAGTTCTTC. This translates into CASSSLDRGPYNEQFF.

The genes are TRBV7-9 and TRBJ2-5; TRBD2 matches 9 bases. V was clipped by 11 bases and J by 4 bases; unmatched bases: 8. The CDR3 runs to 13 residues. The germline V gene encodes CDR1 SEHNR and CDR2 FQNEAQ (reference sequence). CDR3: CAGSGRSRETQYF. The CDR3 nucleotides read TGTGCCGGTAGCGGGAGAAGTAGAGAGACCCAGTACTTC.

V gene TRBV5-1 combines with J gene TRBJ2-7, with 10 bases lining up with TRBD2. V shed 3 bases, J shed 4 bases, and the junction held 1 base outside the gene matches. In germline, CDR1 is SGHRS, CDR2 YFSETQ. CDR3 length equals 13 residues. CDR3 sequence (DNA): TGCGCCAGCAGCTCTAGCGGGGGTTACGAGCAGTACTTC. This translates into CASSSSGGYEQYF. The whole variable domain, filled in from reference TRBV5-1 and TRBJ2-7, reads KAGVTQTPRYLIKTRGQQVTLSCSPISGHRSVSWYQQTPGQGLQFLFEYFSETQRNKGNFPGRFSGRQFSNSRSEMNVSTLELGDSALYLCASSSSGGYEQYFGPGTRLTVT.

This sequence joins TRBV9 and TRBJ2-5, with D hard to call. Germline loops: CDR1 SGDLS, CDR2 YYNGEE. V shed 7 bases and J shed 2 bases, with 15 bases lying between them. This CDR3 is 14 amino acids long. CDR3 sequence: CASAKSPQQETQYF. The CDR3 nucleotides read TGTGCCAGCGCAAAATCCCCCCAGCAAGAGACCCAGTACTTC.

This rearrangement joins TRBV14 to TRBJ2-7, with TRBD2 identical over 10 bases. CDR3 length: 15 amino acids. Unmatched junction bases numbered 4, after V lost 0 bases and J lost 5 bases. CDR1 is SGHDN and CDR2 is FVKESK in the germline V gene. CDR3 loop: CASSQESGRAHEQYF. In DNA, the CDR3 is TGTGCCAGCAGCCAAGAAAGCGGGAGGGCCCACGAGCAGTACTTC.

The chain joins TRBV5-4 to TRBJ1-2; the match to TRBD1 covers 8 bases. Germline V gives CDR1 SGHNT, CDR2 YYREEE (reference sequence). The CDR3 covers 15 residues. The trim removed 4 bases at V and 4 bases at J, leaving 9 bases unmatched. The CDR3 here is CASSLGGQAGYGYTF. CDR3 DNA sequence: TGTGCCAGCAGCCTGGGGGGACAGGCGGGCTATGGCTACACCTTC.

V gene TRBV6-5 combines with J gene TRBJ1-3; D gene ambiguous. In germline, CDR1 is MNHEY, CDR2 SVGAGI. The ends were cut back, 7 bases at V and 0 bases at J, with 7 bases in the middle. This CDR3 is 13 amino acids long. CDR3 amino acids: CASIAFSGNTIYF. The CDR3 DNA is TGTGCCAGCATAGCGTTCTCTGGAAACACCATATATTTT.

The chain uses TRBV9 and TRBJ2-1; TRBD1 agrees at 10 bases. Trimming took 3 bases from V and 5 from J; bases not matched to a gene: 2. The CDR3 loop spans 14 amino acids. Germline assignment: CDR1 SGDLS and CDR2 YYNGEE. CDR3 sequence (DNA): TGTGCCAGCAGCGACGGGACAGGGGACAATGAGCAGTTCTTC. This gives the protein CASSDGTGDNEQFF.

The chain links TRBV5-1 to TRBJ2-7, with D tentatively TRBD2 (5 bases). Germline values: CDR1 SGHRS, CDR2 YFSETQ. This CDR3 contains 15 residues. V was trimmed by 0 bases and J by 2 bases, leaving 12 bases between them. As DNA, the CDR3 is TGCGCCAGCAGCTTGGCCGCGGGCACAACCTACGAGCAGTACTTC. Its protein is CASSLAAGTTYEQYF.

The chain is built from TRBV11-2 and TRBJ2-3; no clear D gene. The length of the CDR3 is 16 residues. Germline V lookup: CDR1 SGHAT, CDR2 FQNNGV. Trimming pared 0 bases from V and 2 bases from J, leaving 12 bases between. CDR3 DNA sequence: TGTGCCAGCAGCTTAGAGGCAGGCCCCGACACAGATACGCAGTATTTT. As protein: CASSLEAGPDTDTQYF.

The chain recombines TRBV6-5 with TRBJ2-2; maybe TRBD1 (6 bases). The germline gives CDR1 MNHEY, CDR2 SVGAGI. The CDR3 has 13 amino acids. V was clipped by 6 bases and J by 6 bases, with 11 bases between them. CDR3 region: CASRSQGPGELFF. The CDR3 DNA reads as TGTGCCAGCAGATCACAGGGACCCGGGGAGCTGTTTTTT.

The V call is TRBV5-1, the J call TRBJ2-7; D unclear. Trimming took 2 bases from V and 0 from J, leaving 12 bases between them. Germline values: CDR1 SGHRS, CDR2 YFSETQ. The CDR3 extends over 15 amino acids. Here the CDR3 reads CASSFTGSYSYEQYF. The CDR3 DNA is TGCGCCAGCAGCTTCACCGGGTCGTACTCCTACGAGCAGTACTTC.

The chain couples TRBV18 to TRBJ2-6; TRBD1 aligns across 7 bases. CDR3 length: 17 residues. The J segment lost 1 base and the V segment lost 6 bases, leaving 9 bases of the junction unmatched. Germline CDR1 is KGHSH and CDR2 is LQKENI. The CDR3 loop reads CASSLRGTESGANVLTF. The CDR3 DNA sequence: TGTGCCAGCTCCCTCCGAGGGACAGAGTCTGGGGCCAACGTCCTGACTTTC.

The J gene is TRBJ2-5, the V gene TRBV25-1, with 8 bases fitting TRBD1. The CDR3 runs to 12 residues. Per the germline V gene, CDR1 is MGHDK and CDR2 is SYGVNS. J lost 4 bases, V lost 7 bases, and 2 bases had no gene match. The CDR3: CASKDRGETQYF. The CDR3 DNA follows: TGTGCCAGCAAAGACAGGGGAGAGACCCAGTACTTC.

The DNA for the CDR3 is TGTGCCAGCAGCCAAGGGTCAGGTAGTCACGAGACCCAGTACTTC. Translating gives CASSQGSGSHETQYF. The V gene is TRBV4-2, the J gene TRBJ2-5; D is unresolved. The CDR3 contains 15 residues. V lost 1 base, J lost 5 bases, and 14 bases lay in between. Germline V gene data show CDR1 as LGHNA and CDR2 as YNFKEQ.